The clone carrying this T cell receptor beta chain was seen many times. As yet, its antigen is unknown. The V and J ends lost 1 base and 2 bases respectively, with 11 bases between them. Per the germline V gene, CDR1 is KGHSH and CDR2 is LQKENI. CDR3 length equals 16 residues. Individual cDNA molecules received unique molecular identifiers. TCRdb used MiXCR to reprocess the 5' RACE reads, holding one entry per CDR3 protein. This table holds about 59,000 distinct CDR3 sequences, around 12% found once. The sample originates from a study of early T cells in non-severe SARS-CoV-2 infection. General observations from the study: Sequences matched to VDJdb favored anti-spike CD8 responses, while private and CD4 specificities were missed.

This sequence was found in an adult who was a healthcare worker with PCR-confirmed SARS-CoV-2 infection or an uninfected control (not recorded which). The sequenced sample consisted of whole blood. The chain is built from TRBV18 and TRBJ2-2, with D hard to call. The CDR3 reads CASSPRELGNTGELFF. CDR3 sequence (DNA): TGTGCCAGCTCACCACGGGAATTGGGAAACACCGGGGAGCTGTTTTTT. The full variable domain, completed using reference TRBV18 and TRBJ2-2, is NAGVMQNPRHLVRRRGQEARLRCSPMKGHSHVYWYRQLPEEGLKFMVYLQKENIIDESGMPKERFSAEFPKEGPSILRIQQVVRGDSAAYFCASSPRELGNTGELFFGEGSRLTVL.